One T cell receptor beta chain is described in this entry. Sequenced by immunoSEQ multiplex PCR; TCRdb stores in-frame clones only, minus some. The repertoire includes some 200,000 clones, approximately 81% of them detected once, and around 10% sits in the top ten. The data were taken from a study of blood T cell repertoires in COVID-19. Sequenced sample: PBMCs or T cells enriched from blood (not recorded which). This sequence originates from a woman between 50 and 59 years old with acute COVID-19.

CDR3 sequence reads: CASSRDSNYNEQFF. CDR3 coding DNA: TGTGCCAGCAGTAGGGACAGTAATTACAATGAGCAGTTCTTC. The rearrangement uses TRBV27 and TRBJ2-1, with 7 nucleotides matching TRBD1. Germline CDR1 MNHEY, CDR2 SMNVEV (reference sequence). The ends lost 5 bases at V and 4 bases at J; junction bases unmatched: 5. The CDR3 runs 14 residues.